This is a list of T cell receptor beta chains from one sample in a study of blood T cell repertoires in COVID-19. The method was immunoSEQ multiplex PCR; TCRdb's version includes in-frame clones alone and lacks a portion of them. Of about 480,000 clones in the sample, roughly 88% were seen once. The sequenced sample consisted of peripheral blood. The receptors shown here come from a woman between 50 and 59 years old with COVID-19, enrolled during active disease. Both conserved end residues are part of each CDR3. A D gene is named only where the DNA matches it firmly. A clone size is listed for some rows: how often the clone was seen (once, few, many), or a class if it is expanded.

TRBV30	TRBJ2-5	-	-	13	CAWSLGHQETQYF	TGTGCCTGGAGTCTGGGACACCAGGAGACCCAGTACTTC
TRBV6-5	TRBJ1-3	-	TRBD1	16	CASSYGTGGTGNTIYF	TGTGCCAGCAGTTACGGGACAGGGGGCACTGGAAACACCATATATTTT
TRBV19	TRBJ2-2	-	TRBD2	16	CASSIPSGGASGELFF	TGTGCCAGTAGTATTCCTAGCGGGGGGGCCTCCGGGGAGCTGTTTTTT
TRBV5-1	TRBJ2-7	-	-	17	CASRLGLRQDVRNEQYF	TGCGCCAGCAGGTTGGGACTTCGACAGGACGTCAGGAACGAGCAGTACTTC
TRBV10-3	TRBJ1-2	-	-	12	CATYRSPYGYTF	TGTGCCACCTACAGGTCTCCCTATGGCTACACCTTC
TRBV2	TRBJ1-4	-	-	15	CASLRRTATNEKLFF	TGTGCCAGCCTCCGACGGACTGCAACTAATGAAAAACTGTTTTTT
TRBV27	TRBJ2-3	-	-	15	CASTSLGRTTDTQYF	TGTGCCAGCACTTCCCTAGGGAGAACTACAGATACGCAGTATTTT
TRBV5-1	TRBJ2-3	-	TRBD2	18	CASSYSPGLAGGSDTQYF	TGCGCCAGCAGCTACTCACCGGGACTAGCGGGGGGTTCAGATACGCAGTATTTT
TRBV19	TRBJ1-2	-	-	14	CASTTQETNYGYTF	TGTGCCAGTACCACGCAAGAGACTAACTATGGCTACACCTTC
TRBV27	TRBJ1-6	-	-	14	CASRARGSDSPLHF	TGTGCCAGCAGGGCCCGGGGATCGGATTCACCCCTCCACTTT
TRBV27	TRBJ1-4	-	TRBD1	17	CARNSRDRARLGEKLFF	TGTGCCAGAAATTCACGGGACAGGGCTCGCCTAGGTGAAAAACTGTTTTTT
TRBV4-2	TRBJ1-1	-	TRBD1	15	CASSQEGQGSTEAFF	TGTGCCAGCAGCCAAGAGGGACAGGGAAGCACTGAAGCTTTCTTT
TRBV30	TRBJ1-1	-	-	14	CAWSTGLRDTEAFF	TGTGCCTGGAGTACGGGGTTGCGGGACACTGAAGCTTTCTTT
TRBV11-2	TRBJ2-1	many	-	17	CASSLAPQRASYNEQFF	TGTGCCAGCAGCTTAGCCCCGCAGCGGGCCTCCTACAATGAGCAGTTCTTC
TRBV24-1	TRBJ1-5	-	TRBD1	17	CATSDGGQGARGGPQHF	TGTGCCACCAGTGACGGGGGACAGGGGGCCCGGGGAGGACCCCAGCATTTT
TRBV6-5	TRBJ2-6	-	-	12	CASSPGSNVLTF	TGTGCCAGCAGTCCAGGGTCCAACGTCCTGACTTTC
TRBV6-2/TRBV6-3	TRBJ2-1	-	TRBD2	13	CASSRGLVNEQFF	TGTGCCAGCAGTCGTGGACTAGTGAATGAGCAGTTCTTC
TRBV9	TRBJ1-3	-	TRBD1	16	CASSVGTGPSGNTIYF	TGTGCCAGCAGCGTAGGGACAGGCCCCTCTGGAAACACCATATATTTT
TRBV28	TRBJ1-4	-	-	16	CASSPSQVTTNEKLFF	TGTGCCAGCAGTCCCTCACAGGTTACAACTAATGAAAAACTGTTTTTT
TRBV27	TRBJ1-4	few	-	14	CASSLDRSNEKLFF	TGTGCCAGCAGCCTGGACAGATCTAATGAAAAACTGTTTTTT
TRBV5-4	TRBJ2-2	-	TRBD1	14	CASGRQGYTGELFF	TGTGCCAGCGGTAGACAGGGGTACACCGGGGAGCTGTTTTTT
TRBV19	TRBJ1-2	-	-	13	CASVQTMNYGYTF	TGTGCCAGTGTTCAGACTATGAACTATGGCTACACCTTC
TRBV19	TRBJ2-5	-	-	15	CASSLGSGLAETQYF	TGTGCCAGTAGCCTCGGGAGCGGACTTGCAGAGACCCAGTACTTC
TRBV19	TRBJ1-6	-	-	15	CASRTNRDSYSPLHF	TGTGCCAGTAGAACGAACCGGGACTCCTATTCACCCCTCCACTTT
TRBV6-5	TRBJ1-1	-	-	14	CASTRGQAYGEAFF	TGTGCCAGCACACGAGGGCAGGCGTATGGTGAAGCTTTCTTT
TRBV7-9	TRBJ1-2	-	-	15	CASSLAGGPLYGYTF	TGTGCCAGCAGCCTTGCGGGGGGACCCCTTTATGGCTACACCTTC
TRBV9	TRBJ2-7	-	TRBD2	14	CASSETSGGYEQYF	TGTGCCAGCAGCGAGACTAGCGGGGGCTACGAGCAGTACTTC
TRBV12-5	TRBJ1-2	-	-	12	CASGSPGYGYTF	TGTGCTAGTGGTTCCCCAGGGTACGGCTACACCTTC
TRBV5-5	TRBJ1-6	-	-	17	CASAQTLRGSYNSPLHF	TGTGCCAGCGCACAAACCCTCAGGGGTTCCTATAATTCACCCCTCCACTTT
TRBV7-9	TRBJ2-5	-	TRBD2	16	CASSPRRAGGQETQYF	TGTGCCAGCAGCCCCCGGCGCGCGGGGGGGCAAGAGACCCAGTACTTC
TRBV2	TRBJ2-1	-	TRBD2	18	CASSPGTSGGLSYNEQFF	TGTGCCAGCAGTCCCGGGACTAGCGGGGGCCTCTCCTACAATGAGCAGTTCTTC
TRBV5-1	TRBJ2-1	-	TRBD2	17	CASSTTLAGGPTDEQFF	TGCGCCAGCAGCACCACCCTAGCGGGGGGCCCCACGGATGAGCAGTTCTTC
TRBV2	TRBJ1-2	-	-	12	CASGTVSYGYTF	TGTGCCAGCGGTACAGTCTCTTATGGCTACACCTTC
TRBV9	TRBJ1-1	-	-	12	CASSTGDREAFF	TGTGCCAGCAGCACAGGCGACAGAGAAGCTTTCTTT
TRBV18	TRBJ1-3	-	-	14	CASSPRGTGNTIYF	TGTGCCAGCTCACCTCGGGGGACTGGAAACACCATATATTTT
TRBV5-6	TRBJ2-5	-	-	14	CASRNRDSFGTQYF	TGTGCCAGCAGAAATCGGGACTCCTTCGGGACCCAGTACTTC
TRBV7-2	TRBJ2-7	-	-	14	CASSLASGAYEQYF	TGTGCCAGCAGCTTAGCTAGCGGAGCCTACGAGCAGTACTTC
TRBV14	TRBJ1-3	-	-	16	CASSQQSGSSGNTIYF	TGTGCCAGCAGCCAGCAATCCGGGAGCTCTGGAAACACCATATATTTT
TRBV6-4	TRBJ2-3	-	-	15	CASSDSGGGSDTQYF	TGTGCCAGCAGTGACTCTGGTGGGGGGTCCGATACGCAGTATTTT
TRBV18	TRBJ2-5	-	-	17	CASSPPWASSQDGTQYF	TGTGCCAGCTCACCTCCGTGGGCTAGCTCCCAGGATGGGACCCAGTACTTC
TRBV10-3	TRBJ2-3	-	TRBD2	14	CAISASGGTDTQYF	TGTGCCATCAGTGCAAGCGGGGGCACAGATACGCAGTATTTT
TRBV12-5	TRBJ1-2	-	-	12	CASGTKRGGYTF	TGTGCTAGTGGCACAAAGCGCGGGGGCTACACCTTC
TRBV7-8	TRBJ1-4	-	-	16	CASSLVRPSEDEKLFF	TGTGCCAGCAGCTTAGTTCGGCCTAGCGAAGATGAAAAACTGTTTTTT
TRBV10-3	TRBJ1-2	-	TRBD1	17	CAIRDRDRGAVSMGYTF	TGTGCCATCAGGGACCGGGACAGGGGGGCCGTCTCTATGGGCTACACCTTC
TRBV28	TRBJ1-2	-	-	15	CASTQYITGPYGYTF	TGTGCCAGCACCCAGTACATAACAGGTCCCTATGGCTACACCTTC
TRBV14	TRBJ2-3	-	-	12	CASSLSTDTQYF	TGTGCCAGCAGCCTATCCACAGATACGCAGTATTTT
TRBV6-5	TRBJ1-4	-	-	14	CASGPGATNEKLFF	TGTGCCAGCGGACCAGGGGCAACTAATGAAAAACTGTTTTTT